This TCR delta chain was profiled in a study of γδ T cells in repeated Plasmodium falciparum infection. About the study: Age- and gender-matched Australian children served as comparison for malaria-exposed Malian children. Over roughly 580 days, donors received four mosquito-bite P. falciparum NF54 infections.

Flow sorting of PBMC yielded separate Vgamma9/Vdelta2+ and Vdelta2-negative gammadelta T cell populations for bulk repertoire analysis. The V gene's germline CDR1 is GEAIGNYY and CDR2 EKD. The CDR3 spans 20 residues. Remarks on this clone: Its matching antigen is unknown. TCRdb shows a much larger clone's protein in place of this DNA's translation, and the two differ at residue 17, likely through a read error; the protein shown is translated from the DNA. The sample contains more than one DNA sequence encoding this CDR3.

Study findings and constraints: Vgamma9/Vdelta2+ repertoires stayed stably polyclonal over time and infection.

TCRdb reprocessed the multiplex PCR reads through CATT. The sample consists of 85,000 to 100,000 delta-chain clones, 0.95% to 1% of them appearing once. This clonotype was obtained from a pool of human donors (malaria-infected and uninfected, not separated). The V gene call is TRDV2, and the J gene call is absent; the table names TRDD3, a call not compared with the DNA. Specimen: gamma-delta T cells from blood. CDR3 protein: CACDTILASPQNYYGDNLIF. The CDR3 nucleotides are TGTGCCTGTGACACCATCCTGGCCAGCCCCCAAAACTACTACGGCGATAATCTCATCTTT.